This T cell receptor beta chain stems from a study of early T cells in non-severe SARS-CoV-2 infection. Overall study context: Sequenced material consisted of bulk RNA (from unsorted whole blood), and chains were unpaired. Findings and caveats of the study: Matching results from VDJdb favored anti-spike CD8 responses, leaving private and CD4 specificities undetected.

CDR1 and CDR2 from the germline V gene are SGDLS and YYNGEE. V dropped 0 bases and J dropped 7; count of bases not matched to a gene: 6. The CDR3 has 14 residues. This clonotype has more than one count but fewer than ten. Its cognate antigen is unknown. Unique molecular identifiers tagged individual cDNA molecules. TCRdb reprocessed the 5' RACE reads with MiXCR, giving one entry per CDR3 protein. Among 80,000 to 100,000 distinct CDR3 sequences listed, approximately 13% were seen once. This receptor was taken from an adult who was a healthcare worker with PCR-confirmed SARS-CoV-2 infection or an uninfected control (not recorded which). The rearrangement joins TRBV9 to TRBJ1-1; 7 bases are a match to TRBD1. The sample comprised whole blood. CDR3 loop: CASSVGQGLYEAFF. The CDR3 DNA reads as TGTGCCAGCAGCGTAGGACAGGGTTTGTATGAAGCTTTCTTT.